In its sample, the clone carrying this TCR beta chain was seen many times. As yet, its antigen is unknown. The CDR3 loop spans 13 amino acids. CDR1 and CDR2 (germline): SGHRS, YFSETQ. Trimming shortened V by 2 bases and J by 6 bases, and 12 bases separated the two germline ends. This entry belongs to a study of neurological immune-mediated disorders. Overall study results and limits: Falling below healthy controls, multiple sclerosis showed the least TCR clonal expansion, while HTLV-1-associated myelopathy showed the most.

cDNA synthesis was performed by 5'RACE with 10-nucleotide random UMIs. TCRdb used MiXCR to reprocess the 5' RACE reads, holding one entry per CDR3 protein. The sample includes under 40,000 distinct CDR3 sequences, roughly 7% seen only once; the top ten take roughly 4.4%. The gene calls are TRBV5-1 and TRBJ2-7; tentative D call: TRBD1 (6 bases). This receptor was identified in a woman aged 35 to 49 in good health. Specimen: PBMCs. CDR3 nucleotide sequence: TGCGCCAGCAGCTTCGGGACACGGGTCGAGCAGTACTTC. Residues: CASSFGTRVEQYF.